These 8 T cell receptor beta chains originate from one sample sequenced in a study of human T cells and chemical hapten exposure. Described time point: patch test 1, 2 weeks after DPC sensitization. Treatment: therapeutic diphenylcyclopropenone sensitization with weekly scalp DPC. TCRdb reprocessed the RACE reads via MiXCR and lists one record per CDR3 protein. The table records fewer than 100,000 distinct CDR3 sequences, over 9.5% of them present only once. Source: whole blood, taken in connection with sensitization to the hapten diphenylcyclopropenone (DPC). All receptors come from a woman aged 55 to 70 with alopecia areata. Some clones in this sample may be carry-over from other donors' samples.

This clonotype appeared a few times. For the CDR3, the DNA is TGTGCCAGCTCACCAGACGACAGGGGGTTTTTGGAGACCCAGTACTTC. Translated: CASSPDDRGFLETQYF. The V gene is TRBV18, the J gene TRBJ2-5; 9 bases match TRBD1. V shed 2 bases and J 5 bases; nucleotides not matched to a gene: 9. CDR1 KGHSH and CDR2 LQKENI come from the germline V gene. CDR3 length: 16 amino acids.

This clonotype showed up many times. The rearrangement links TRBV5-6 to TRBJ2-6; D possibly corresponds to TRBD1 (6 bases). The CDR3 is 15 amino acids. CDR1 and CDR2 from the germline V gene are SGHDT and YYEEEE. Between the trimmed V and J ends, which lost 4 bases and 2 bases, there was a span of 10 bases. The CDR3 here is CASSDAGAGANVLTF. The CDR3 nucleotides are TGTGCCAGCAGCGACGCAGGGGCTGGGGCCAACGTCCTGACTTTC. The full variable domain, completed using reference TRBV5-6 and TRBJ2-6, is DAGVTQSPTHLIKTRGQQVTLRCSPKSGHDTVSWYQQALGQGPQFIFQYYEEEERQRGNFPDRFSGHQFPNYSSELNVNALLLGDSALYLCASSDAGAGANVLTFGAGSRLTVL.

Many counts were recorded for this clonotype. The chain links TRBV20-1 to TRBJ1-1; a weak D match, TRBD1 (6 bases). Germline CDR1 DFQATT, CDR2 SNEGSKA (reference sequence). The V and J ends lost 6 bases and 1 base respectively, with 15 bases between them. The CDR3 is 14 residues long. The CDR3 DNA follows: TGCAGTGCCCTTGGTACAGGGACGAACACTGAAGCTTTCTTT. It encodes CSALGTGTNTEAFF.

The genes are TRBV20-1 and TRBJ2-7; D is possibly TRBD1 (5 bases). The CDR3 contains 15 residues. Germline-derived CDR1 and CDR2 are DFQATT and SNEGSKA (reference sequence). The V end was cut by 2 bases, the J end by 5 bases, with 19 bases between. CDR3 nucleotides: TGCAGTGCTAGACCTTCCACAACAGTAGGGGACGAGCAGTACTTC. Translation: CSARPSTTVGDEQYF.

This chain uses TRBV18 with TRBJ1-1; 7 bases are a match to TRBD1. The CDR3 is 14 residues long. Germline CDR1 KGHSH, CDR2 LQKENI. J lost 1 base, V lost 1 base, and 0 bases had no gene match. The CDR3 sequence: CASSPQGANTEAFF. The CDR3 DNA reads as TGTGCCAGCTCACCACAGGGGGCGAACACTGAAGCTTTCTTT.

This chain links TRBV3-1 with TRBJ1-2; 7 bases map to TRBD1. The CDR3 is made up of 14 amino acids. CDR1 is LGHDT and CDR2 is YNNKEL in the germline V gene (reference sequence). The V gene end was trimmed by 3 bases and the J gene end by 7 bases; junction bases not matched to a gene: 8. The CDR3 DNA sequence: TGTGCCAGCAGCCAGTACCCGGGACAGAGTGGCTACACCTTC. Protein sequence: CASSQYPGQSGYTF.

This clonotype has more than one count but fewer than ten. The J gene is TRBJ2-7, the V gene TRBV9, with 9 bases lining up with TRBD1. The trim removed 4 bases at V and 5 bases at J, leaving 13 bases unmatched. This CDR3 is 16 amino acids long. The germline V gene has CDR1 SGDLS and CDR2 YYNGEE. The CDR3 region has the DNA TGTGCCAGCAGCCCCCACTGGGACAGGGTGGTTGACGAGCAGTACTTC. Translation gives CASSPHWDRVVDEQYF.

This clonotype was picked up many times. The rearrangement links TRBV10-1 to TRBJ2-5, with D perhaps TRBD2 (6 bases). The CDR3 has 14 amino acids. CDR1 and CDR2 from the germline V gene are WNHNN and SYGVQD (reference sequence). V was pared by 0 bases and J by 5 bases, with 10 bases between. The CDR3 DNA sequence: TGCGCCAGCAGTGAGTCTGGAGGGTTTGAGACCCAGTACTTC. This codes for CASSESGGFETQYF.